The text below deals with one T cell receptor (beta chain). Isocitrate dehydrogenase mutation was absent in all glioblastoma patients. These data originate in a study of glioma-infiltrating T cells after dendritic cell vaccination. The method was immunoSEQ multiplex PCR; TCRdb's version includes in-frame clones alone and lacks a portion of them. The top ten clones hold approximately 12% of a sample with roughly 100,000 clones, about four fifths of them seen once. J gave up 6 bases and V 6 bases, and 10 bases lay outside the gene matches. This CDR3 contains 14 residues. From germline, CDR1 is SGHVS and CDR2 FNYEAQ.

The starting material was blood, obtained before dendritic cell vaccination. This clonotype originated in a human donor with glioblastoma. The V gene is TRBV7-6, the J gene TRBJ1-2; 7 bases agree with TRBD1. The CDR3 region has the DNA TGTGCCAGCAGTCTTGACAGGGAGGTTCATGGCTACACCTTC. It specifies CASSLDREVHGYTF.